The 28 T cell receptor beta chains below were found in one sample sequenced in a study of vaccination and CD4 T cells after COVID-19. Sequenced with the Oncomine TCR Beta short-read assay was DNA taken from cultured CD4+ T cells. From the PCR reads, TCRdb called clonotypes with MiXCR, one entry per CDR3 protein. Counted here are some 19,000 distinct CDR3 sequences, around 42% occurring once; the ten biggest clones make up about an eighth. These receptors' targets are unknown. Indicated treatment: approximately nine-day PBMC culture with coronavirus spike peptide pools or control peptides (ViraFEST assay). What was sequenced was CD4+ T cells from blood, cultured in vitro. These receptors were obtained from a human donor who had recovered from COVID-19.

The rearrangement joins TRBV5-1 to TRBJ2-6; TRBD1 agrees at 7 bases. V was clipped by 5 bases and J by 0 bases; unmatched bases: 2. The CDR3 has 15 residues. In germline, CDR1 is SGHRS, CDR2 YFSETQ. The chain's CDR3 is CASRGGSSGANVLTF. Written as DNA, the CDR3 is TGCGCCAGCAGAGGGGGCTCCTCTGGGGCCAACGTCCTGACTTTC.

The chain carries TRBV5-6 and TRBJ2-1, with 10 nucleotides matching TRBD2. The J call is uncertain, as TRBJ2-7 better fits the DNA end. There are 17 residues in the CDR3. The germline V gene encodes CDR1 SGHDT and CDR2 YYEEEE. The CDR3 DNA reads as TGTGCCAGCAGCTTGGTGGTGTCGGGGACTAGCGCTTGGGAGCAGTACTTC. Translated: CASSLVVSGTSAWEQYF.

The chain combines TRBV10-3 with TRBJ1-1; D remains ambiguous. Germline V gene lookup returns CDR1 ENHRY and CDR2 SYGVKD. The CDR3 consists of 13 residues. Trimming took off 2 bases at V and 5 bases at J, with 9 bases between the two ends. The CDR3 nucleotides read TGTGCCATCAGTGAGCCGGGCAAAACTGAAGCTTTCTTT. Encoded protein: CAISEPGKTEAFF.

J is TRBJ2-1 and V is TRBV6-5; 7 bases align to TRBD2. Germline CDR1 is MNHEY and CDR2 is SVGAGI. J gave up 6 bases and V 4 bases, and 6 bases lay outside the gene matches. CDR3 length equals 14 residues. The CDR3 reads CASSSGGDFNEQFF. The CDR3 bases are TGTGCCAGCAGTTCGGGGGGAGATTTCAATGAGCAGTTCTTC.

The V call is TRBV20-1, the J call TRBJ2-3; no clear D. This CDR3 has 13 amino acids. V lost 0 bases and J 2 bases, leaving 6 bases between the germline ends. Per germline, CDR1 DFQATT and CDR2 SNEGSKA (reference sequence). The CDR3 loop is CSARDSYTDTQYF. In DNA form, the CDR3 reads TGCAGTGCTAGAGACAGCTACACAGATACGCAGTATTTT.

V is TRBV15 and J is TRBJ2-7; tentative D call: TRBD2 (5 bases). Germline CDR1 LNHNV, CDR2 YYDKDF (reference sequence). V lost 0 bases, J lost 5 bases, and 14 bases lay in between. The CDR3 spans 15 residues. The CDR3, as DNA: TGTGCCACCAGCAGAGATCGCGCGGGCCCCCACGAGCAGTACTTC. As protein: CATSRDRAGPHEQYF. The variable domain in full, completed from reference TRBV15 and TRBJ2-7, reads DAMVIQNPRYQVTQFGKPVTLSCSQTLNHNVMYWYQQKSSQAPKLLFHYYDKDFNNEADTPDNFQSRRPNTSFCFLDIRSPGLGDTAMYLCATSRDRAGPHEQYFGPGTRLTVT.

This clonotype has more than one count but fewer than ten. This chain joins TRBV20-1 and TRBJ2-3; possibly TRBD1 for D (6 bases). Trimming stripped 6 bases from V and 0 bases from J, with 10 bases between. Germline V gives CDR1 DFQATT, CDR2 SNEGSKA (reference sequence). This CDR3 spans 13 amino acids. The CDR3 sequence is CSATGLSTDTQYF. The CDR3 DNA reads TGCAGTGCCACAGGGTTAAGCACAGATACGCAGTATTTT.

The CDR3 DNA sequence: TGTGCCACCAGTGATCCGACAGGCCGGGGCACCGGGGAGCTGTTTTTT. This translates into CATSDPTGRGTGELFF. This sequence joins TRBV24-1 and TRBJ2-2; TRBD1 is a possible D gene (6 bases). CDR3 length: 16 amino acids. Germline lookup yields CDR1 KGHDR and CDR2 SFDVKD. V shed 3 bases and J shed 4 bases, with 14 bases lying between them.

The chain combines TRBV7-3 with TRBJ2-5, with 7 bases that match TRBD2. The CDR3 sequence is 14 residues long. After removal of 3 bases from V and 2 bases from J, the junction contained 3 bases not matched to a gene. Germline V gene data show CDR1 as SGHTA and CDR2 as FQGTGA. The CDR3 reads CASSFGGGQETQYF. The CDR3 DNA reads TGTGCCAGCAGCTTTGGGGGGGGACAAGAGACCCAGTACTTC.

V gene TRBV11-2 combines with J gene TRBJ1-3, with D unclear. The CDR3 is made up of 12 amino acids. Germline V gene lookup returns CDR1 SGHAT and CDR2 FQNNGV. Between the trimmed V and J ends, which lost 4 bases and 8 bases, there was a span of 9 bases. CDR3 residues: CASSSLQHTIYF. CDR3 sequence (DNA): TGTGCCAGCAGCTCCCTTCAACACACCATATATTTT.

The chain has TRBV7-2 and TRBJ2-7; the D is unclear. From germline, CDR1 is SGHTA and CDR2 FQGNSA. The CDR3 has 15 residues. Trimming left V 3 bases short and J 2 bases short, with 14 bases between. Written as DNA, the CDR3 is TGTGCCAGCAGCTTTTCGTTTTCCCGAACCTACGAGCAGTACTTC. Translation: CASSFSFSRTYEQYF.

This chain joins TRBV5-6 and TRBJ2-3; TRBD2 matches at 11 bases. The V segment lost 0 bases and the J segment 6 bases; nucleotides outside the gene matches: 9. Germline lookup yields CDR1 SGHDT and CDR2 YYEEEE. CDR3 length equals 17 residues. The CDR3 is CASSLVTSGKGGDTQYF. DNA of the CDR3: TGTGCCAGCAGCTTGGTGACTAGCGGGAAGGGCGGGGATACGCAGTATTTT.

In its sample, this clonotype was seen a few times. The chain joins TRBV10-3 to TRBJ1-2; a possible D gene is TRBD1 (6 bases). Trimming left V 5 bases short and J 2 bases short, with 9 bases between. Germline-derived CDR1 and CDR2 are ENHRY and SYGVKD. The CDR3 contains 13 residues. The CDR3 bases are TGTGCCATCAGTCCCGGGACAAACTATGGCTACACCTTC. Its translation: CAISPGTNYGYTF.

The chain employs TRBV6-1 and TRBJ2-1, with 9 bases fitting TRBD2. Unmatched junction bases numbered 16, after V lost 6 bases and J lost 4 bases. This CDR3 is built from 18 residues. CDR1 is MNHNS, CDR2 SASEGT, per germline. CDR3 sequence reads: CASRATGGSGRVYNEQFF. CDR3 DNA sequence: TGTGCCAGCAGGGCGACAGGTGGTAGCGGGAGAGTTTACAATGAGCAGTTCTTC.

This clonotype was seen more than once but under ten times. J is TRBJ2-1 and V is TRBV20-1, with 8 bases fitting TRBD1. After removal of 3 bases from V and 3 bases from J, the junction contained 4 bases not matched to a gene. Germline CDR1 is DFQATT and CDR2 is SNEGSKA (reference sequence). This CDR3 contains 14 residues. This CDR3 reads CSARDRVGYNEQFF. DNA for the CDR3: TGCAGTGCTAGGGACAGGGTGGGCTACAATGAGCAGTTCTTC.

This chain connects TRBV4-1 to TRBJ1-5, with D possibly TRBD1 on 6 matching bases. CDR3 length: 15 amino acids. Deletions cut 0 bases from V and 7 bases from J, with 13 bases between. Germline CDR1 reads MGHRA; CDR2 reads YSYEKL. The CDR3 loop reads CASSQDGGGEQPQHF. The CDR3 DNA sequence: TGCGCCAGCAGCCAAGATGGAGGGGGAGAGCAGCCCCAGCATTTT.

In its sample, this clonotype was seen a few times. The chain joins TRBV6-5 to TRBJ1-2, with 9 bases matching TRBD1. Germline values: CDR1 MNHEY, CDR2 SVGAGI. V lost 2 bases and J lost 7; bases outside the gene matches: 2. The CDR3 runs to 13 residues. The CDR3, as DNA: TGTGCCAGCAGTTACGGACAGGGGCTTGGCTACACCTTC. This gives the protein CASSYGQGLGYTF.

The rearrangement uses TRBV28 and TRBJ2-3; possibly TRBD2 for D (6 bases). Trimming took 8 bases from V and 6 from J, leaving 24 bases between them. Per the germline V gene, CDR1 is MDHEN and CDR2 is SYDVKM. The CDR3 spans 16 residues. Here the CDR3 reads CASSSPGTPRRDTQYF. The CDR3 DNA reads as TGTGCCAGCTCATCCCCTGGGACTCCTCGGAGGGATACGCAGTATTTT.

The chain recombines TRBV28 with TRBJ1-1; D call uncertain. The length of the CDR3 is 15 residues. V shed 2 bases and J shed 10 bases, with 20 bases lying between them. Germline CDR1 MDHEN, CDR2 SYDVKM. The CDR3 spells CASSLPTLTATGAFF. In nucleotides, the CDR3 is TGTGCCAGCAGTTTACCGACTCTTACAGCGACGGGAGCTTTCTTT.

The rearrangement joins TRBV27 to TRBJ1-2; 10 bases fit TRBD1. The germline gives CDR1 MNHEY, CDR2 SMNVEV (reference sequence). The CDR3 has 15 amino acids. V shed 6 bases and J 1 base; nucleotides not matched to a gene: 5. The CDR3 region has the DNA TGTGCCAGCAGCCGACAGGGGGCCCTTAACTATGGCTACACCTTC. This codes for CASSRQGALNYGYTF.

This clonotype was seen a few times. The rearrangement links TRBV6-1 to TRBJ1-1, with TRBD1 matching over 9 bases. Germline V gene data show CDR1 as MNHNS and CDR2 as SASEGT. The V gene end was trimmed by 6 bases and the J gene end by 4 bases; junction bases not matched to a gene: 6. This CDR3 has 14 amino acids. For the CDR3, the DNA is TGTGCCAGCAGGGACAGGGGTGTTGGCACTGAAGCTTTCTTT. It specifies CASRDRGVGTEAFF.

This clonotype was seen only a few times. The rearrangement joins TRBV27 to TRBJ1-2, with 9 positions matching TRBD1. V was clipped by 5 bases and J by 8 bases; unmatched bases: 3. CDR1 is MNHEY and CDR2 is SMNVEV in the germline V gene (reference sequence). There are 12 residues in the CDR3. The chain's CDR3 is CASSTQGAGYTF. The CDR3 DNA is TGTGCCAGCAGTACACAGGGGGCGGGCTACACCTTC.

The V call is TRBV11-2, the J call TRBJ2-2, with D possibly being TRBD1 or TRBD2 (7 bases each). The CDR3 runs 18 residues. Trimming removed 4 bases at V and 1 base at J, with 19 bases between. Germline V gives CDR1 SGHAT, CDR2 FQNNGV. The CDR3 sequence: CASSSPVRGGVNTGELFF. In nucleotides, the CDR3 is TGTGCCAGCAGCTCCCCGGTCAGGGGGGGGGTGAACACCGGGGAGCTGTTTTTT. The variable domain in full, with the rest retrieved from reference TRBV11-2 and TRBJ2-2, is EAGVAQSPRYKIIEKRQSVAFWCNPISGHATLYWYQQILGQGPKLLIQFQNNGVVDDSQLPKDRFSAERLKGVDSTLKIQPAKLEDSAVYLCASSSPVRGGVNTGELFFGEGSRLTVL.

This clonotype appeared a few times. The genes are TRBV6-1 and TRBJ1-2; D is undetermined. Per the germline V gene, CDR1 is MNHNS and CDR2 is SASEGT. This CDR3 comprises 12 residues. V lost 1 base to trimming and J lost 2 bases, with 2 bases between them. The CDR3 loop is CASSEGNYGYTF. The CDR3 region has the DNA TGTGCCAGCAGTGAAGGGAACTATGGCTACACCTTC.

Comment on this clonotype: The junction and the germline gene differ at one end; a read error may be behind it. The gene calls are TRBV11-2 and TRBJ2-6; TRBD1 or TRBD2 may be the D gene (5 bases each). Germline lookup yields CDR1 SGHAT and CDR2 FQNNGV. This CDR3 region has 16 residues. Written as DNA, the CDR3 is TGTGCCGGCAGCTTAGGAATGGGGGCTGGGGCCAACGTCCTGACTTTC. Translating it yields CAGSLGMGAGANVLTF.

Points on this clonotype: Its ends do not fully match the called genes, so a read error is possible. Here the CDR3 reads CASSFGGAGTGELFF. DNA of the CDR3: TGTGCCAGCAGCTTTGGGGGGGCGGGCACCGGGGAGCTGTTTTTT. This chain connects TRBV5-3 to TRBJ2-2; a possible D gene is TRBD2 (7 bases). TRBV5-3 is sorted into the ORF group, with uncertain function. The CDR3 is made up of 15 amino acids.

The chain recombines TRBV7-6 with TRBJ2-2, with 7 bases aligning to TRBD1. Germline lookup yields CDR1 SGHVS and CDR2 FNYEAQ. V was pared by 3 bases and J by 3 bases, with 7 bases of the junction left unmatched. This CDR3 has 16 residues. CDR3 bases: TGTGCCAGCAGCTTCGTGGACAGGCAATACACCGGGGAGCTGTTTTTT. Amino acids: CASSFVDRQYTGELFF.

This clonotype was seen a few times. The V gene is TRBV7-9, the J gene TRBJ1-2; D is unresolved. The CDR3 has 13 residues. CDR1 and CDR2 from the germline V gene are SEHNR and FQNEAQ (reference sequence). The ends were cut back, 5 bases at V and 2 bases at J, with 9 bases in the middle. The CDR3 region has the DNA TGTGCCAGCAGCCGTACAGAGAACTATGGCTACACCTTC. Protein sequence: CASSRTENYGYTF.